This T cell receptor (beta chain) was obtained from a study of blood T cell repertoires in COVID-19. Across the study: Samples representing acute and convalescent COVID-19 were sourced from the United States, Italy and Spain. T cells, B-cell-depleted T cells, or PBMCs supplied cDNA or gDNA.

Original handling: Estimation of nucleated cell counts relied on the amplification of reference gene primers. Measured with immunoSEQ multiplex PCR; TCRdb has only the in-frame clones, and not every one. The V and J calls and clone size are taken from that table; D and trimming were inferred from the DNA. The table shows some 20,000 clones, with roughly 86% occurring only once. J lost 9 bases, V lost 0 bases, and 17 bases had no gene match. CDR3 length: 18 residues. CDR1 and CDR2 (germline): MGHRA, YSYEKL. The sample was peripheral blood. The chain recombines TRBV4-1 with TRBJ2-1; TRBD1 aligns across 7 bases. The receptor's source is a human donor in a cohort sampled during active COVID-19. The donor label of this sample is uncertain. CDR3 in amino acids: CASSQEGPQTGPRGEQFF. DNA of the CDR3: TGCGCCAGCAGCCAAGAAGGCCCACAGACAGGGCCTAGGGGTGAGCAGTTCTTC.